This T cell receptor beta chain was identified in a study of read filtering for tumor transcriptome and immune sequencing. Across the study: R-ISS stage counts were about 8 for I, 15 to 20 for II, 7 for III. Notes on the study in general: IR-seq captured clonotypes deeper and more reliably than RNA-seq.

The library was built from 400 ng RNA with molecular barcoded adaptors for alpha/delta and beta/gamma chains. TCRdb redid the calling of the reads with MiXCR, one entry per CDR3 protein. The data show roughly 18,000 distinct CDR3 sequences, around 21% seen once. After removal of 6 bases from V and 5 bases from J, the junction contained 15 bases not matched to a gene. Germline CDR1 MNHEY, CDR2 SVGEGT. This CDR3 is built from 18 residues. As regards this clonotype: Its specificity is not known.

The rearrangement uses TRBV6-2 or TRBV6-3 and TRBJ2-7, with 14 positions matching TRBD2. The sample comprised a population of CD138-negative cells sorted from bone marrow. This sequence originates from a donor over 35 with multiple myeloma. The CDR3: CASSRDTGLAGGRDEQYF. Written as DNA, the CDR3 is TGTGCCAGCAGCCGCGACACTGGACTAGCGGGAGGACGCGACGAGCAGTACTTC.